This T cell receptor (beta chain) was observed in a study of cytomegalovirus exposure and HLA in healthy donors. Whole-study findings and limits: The productive fraction for most TCR beta V segments was about 87% or about 30% in an earlier analysis. A later analysis reportedly identified an Asian-associated ancestry cluster as carrying fewer N-insertions than the approximately 620-donor mean.

A multiplex PCR was run with 60 Vbeta primers and 13 Jbeta primers. The repertoire was sequenced with immunoSEQ multiplex PCR; TCRdb's copy has only in-frame clones and lacks some. Here the sample spans about 180,000 clones, approximately 80% being singletons. The germline gives CDR1 SGHNT, CDR2 YYREEE (reference sequence). The CDR3 covers 19 residues. V lost 4 bases to trimming and J lost 0 bases; unmatched junction nucleotides: 14. A remark on this clone: Antigen: not known.

The receptor was isolated from a woman in her twenties or thirties in good health and CMV-seronegative. V and J are TRBV5-4 and TRBJ2-5; TRBD1 matches 11 bases. Sequenced sample: PBMCs. The CDR3 bases are TGTGCCAGCAGCCACCCCCCCAGGACAGGGGGCTCGTACCAAGAGACCCAGTACTTC. Translating gives CASSHPPRTGGSYQETQYF.